The present entry profiles one TCR beta chain with its context. The clone's antigen remains unknown. No base qualities exist here, and no much larger clone lies one base off it. The CDR3 covers 15 residues, taking in both the cysteine and the phenylalanine. Only CDR3 DNA remains: 45 bases, in frame from the first base. Reading the germline V gene (reference sequence) gives CDR1 MNHEY and CDR2 SMNVEV. The V and J ends are trimmed by 7 bases and 1 base, leaving 15 bases between them. This entry belongs to a study of T cell changes during pregnancy in multiple sclerosis (dated by TCRdb to between 2019 and 2020). Regarding the study in general: The study examined how the T cell repertoire changed over the course of pregnancy in women with multiple sclerosis.

The library came from the immunoSEQ multiplex PCR assay. TCRdb stores this immuneACCESS table with in-frame sequences only. Part of the clones is absent; in the studies checked, under half of the shortfall reflects unresolved V genes, and no reason is known for the rest. The sample profile shows roughly 70,000 clones; 80% to 90% of them were found once. Over 3% of the sample rests with the top ten. The sequence is built from TRBV27 and TRBJ2-3; the D region possibly corresponds to TRBD2 (5 bases align). This clonotype was obtained from a female donor with multiple sclerosis, enrolled in a pregnancy study. The input for sequencing was peripheral blood, taken before pregnancy. The CDR3 protein sequence reads: CASTSLGLRTDTQYF. The DNA reads as follows: TGTGCCAGCACATCTCTCGGACTGCGCACAGATACGCAGTATTTT.